The rows below give T cell receptor beta chains drawn from one sample of a study of T cells after yellow fever vaccination. MiXCR, applied by TCRdb to the 5' RACE reads, yields one record per CDR3 protein. The sample lists hundreds of thousands of distinct CDR3 sequences; 8.7% were seen once. The sample in question was CD4+ T cells sorted from PBMCs, obtained 5 days after the yellow fever booster vaccination. The receptor source for this set is a man aged 18 to 30 who received the YFV17D yellow fever vaccine. The CDR3 runs from the conserved cysteine through the conserved F or W. A D gene is named only where the DNA matches it firmly. For some rows the clone size is stated as once, few or many, or as a class when expanded; others skip it.

CDR3aa: CASRETRGTQYF
CDR3nt: TGTGCCAGCCGAGAGACCCGTGGGACCCAGTACTTC
abundance: few
j_gene: TRBJ2-5
d_gene: -
len: 12
v_gene: TRBV2

CDR3aa: CASSKLWGPEAFF
CDR3nt: TGTGCCAGCAGCAAACTTTGGGGTCCTGAAGCTTTCTTT
abundance: -
j_gene: TRBJ1-1
d_gene: -
len: 13
v_gene: TRBV21-1

CDR3aa: CASSIDPLGNYGYTF
CDR3nt: TGTGCCAGTAGTATAGACCCCTTGGGCAACTATGGCTACACCTTC
abundance: -
j_gene: TRBJ1-2
d_gene: -
len: 15
v_gene: TRBV19

CDR3aa: CASRGVGAWTEAFF
CDR3nt: TGTGCCAGCAGGGGGGTTGGGGCCTGGACTGAAGCTTTCTTT
abundance: few
j_gene: TRBJ1-1
d_gene: -
len: 14
v_gene: TRBV12-3/TRBV12-4

CDR3aa: CASSPPGLAGGGDTQYF
CDR3nt: TGTGCCAGCAGCCCCCCCGGACTAGCGGGGGGTGGAGATACGCAGTATTTT
abundance: many
j_gene: TRBJ2-3
d_gene: TRBD2
len: 17
v_gene: TRBV7-2

CDR3aa: CASSEPPASGYNEQFF
CDR3nt: TGTGCCAGCTCCGAACCGCCGGCTAGCGGATACAATGAGCAGTTCTTC
abundance: many
j_gene: TRBJ2-1
d_gene: TRBD2
len: 16
v_gene: TRBV6-2/TRBV6-3

CDR3aa: CASSLTSGAGGELFF
CDR3nt: TGTGCCAGCAGCTTAACGTCGGGGGCTGGCGGGGAGCTGTTTTTT
abundance: few
j_gene: TRBJ2-2
d_gene: -
len: 15
v_gene: TRBV7-3

CDR3aa: CASSRIFSGLTDTQYF
CDR3nt: TGTGCCAGCAGCCGGATCTTTAGCGGGCTTACAGATACGCAGTATTTT
abundance: few
j_gene: TRBJ2-3
d_gene: TRBD2
len: 16
v_gene: TRBV3-1

CDR3aa: CASSYSYRMNTEAFF
CDR3nt: TGTGCCAGCAGTTACTCGTACAGGATGAACACTGAAGCTTTCTTT
abundance: few
j_gene: TRBJ1-1
d_gene: -
len: 15
v_gene: TRBV6-5

CDR3aa: CSASRQDQPQHF
CDR3nt: TGCAGTGCCAGCCGACAGGATCAGCCCCAGCATTTT
abundance: few
j_gene: TRBJ1-5
d_gene: -
len: 12
v_gene: TRBV20-1

CDR3aa: CASSYRGPVNEQFF
CDR3nt: TGTGCCAGCAGCTACAGGGGGCCGGTCAATGAGCAGTTCTTC
abundance: once
j_gene: TRBJ2-1
d_gene: TRBD1
len: 14
v_gene: TRBV6-2/TRBV6-3

CDR3aa: CASSQDVSQQYF
CDR3nt: TGTGCCAGCAGCCAAGACGTATCCCAGCAGTATTTT
abundance: few
j_gene: TRBJ2-3
d_gene: -
len: 12
v_gene: TRBV4-2

CDR3aa: CASSFGGPSTDTQYF
CDR3nt: TGCGCCAGCAGCTTTGGCGGACCAAGCACAGATACGCAGTATTTT
abundance: many
j_gene: TRBJ2-3
d_gene: -
len: 15
v_gene: TRBV7-2

CDR3aa: CASSPSREINQPQHF
CDR3nt: TGTGCCAGCAGCCCGAGCCGGGAAATCAATCAGCCCCAGCATTTT
abundance: -
j_gene: TRBJ1-5
d_gene: -
len: 15
v_gene: TRBV7-8

CDR3aa: CASSMVPGRLSFEMNTEAFF
CDR3nt: TGTGCCAGTAGTATGGTTCCGGGCCGCCTATCCTTTGAGATGAACACTGAAGCTTTCTTT
abundance: -
j_gene: TRBJ1-1
d_gene: -
len: 20
v_gene: TRBV19

CDR3aa: CASSPYGTLFYEQYF
CDR3nt: TGTGCCAGCAGCCCTTACGGGACACTCTTCTACGAGCAGTACTTC
abundance: -
j_gene: TRBJ2-7
d_gene: -
len: 15
v_gene: TRBV3-1

CDR3aa: CASSPTRASRLWHEQFF
CDR3nt: TGTGCCAGCAGCCCCACTCGGGCCAGCCGCTTATGGCATGAGCAGTTCTTC
abundance: many
j_gene: TRBJ2-1
d_gene: -
len: 17
v_gene: TRBV14

CDR3aa: CASSIFSRAAGELFF
CDR3nt: TGTGCCAGTAGTATTTTCTCCAGGGCAGCCGGGGAGCTGTTTTTT
abundance: few
j_gene: TRBJ2-2
d_gene: -
len: 15
v_gene: TRBV19

CDR3aa: CASSLYGGNTIYF
CDR3nt: TGTGCCAGCAGTTTATATGGTGGAAACACCATATATTTT
abundance: -
j_gene: TRBJ1-3
d_gene: -
len: 13
v_gene: TRBV6-5

CDR3aa: CASSPPGLAGGIQFF
CDR3nt: TGTGCCAGCTCACCACCTGGACTAGCGGGGGGAATACAGTTCTTC
abundance: few
j_gene: TRBJ2-1
d_gene: TRBD2
len: 15
v_gene: TRBV18

CDR3aa: CASSLGQRGLGRDTQYF
CDR3nt: TGTGCCAGCAGTTTAGGTCAACGGGGGTTAGGACGGGATACGCAGTATTTT
abundance: -
j_gene: TRBJ2-3
d_gene: -
len: 17
v_gene: TRBV27

CDR3aa: CASSVGWGPDTQYF
CDR3nt: TGTGCCAGCAGCGTAGGTTGGGGTCCAGATACGCAGTATTTT
abundance: -
j_gene: TRBJ2-3
d_gene: -
len: 14
v_gene: TRBV9

CDR3aa: CSVARGGVGNEQFF
CDR3nt: TGCAGCGTTGCGAGGGGAGGGGTCGGAAATGAGCAGTTCTTC
abundance: -
j_gene: TRBJ2-1
d_gene: TRBD2
len: 14
v_gene: TRBV29-1

CDR3aa: CASSRAGGPLNEQFF
CDR3nt: TGCGCCAGCAGCAGAGCGGGGGGGCCGTTGAATGAGCAGTTCTTC
abundance: many
j_gene: TRBJ2-1
d_gene: TRBD2
len: 15
v_gene: TRBV5-1

CDR3aa: CASSFGLAVNTGELFF
CDR3nt: TGTGCCAGCAGCTTCGGACTAGCGGTGAACACCGGGGAGCTGTTTTTT
abundance: -
j_gene: TRBJ2-2
d_gene: TRBD2
len: 16
v_gene: TRBV5-6

CDR3aa: CASSSVDRALLGYTF
CDR3nt: TGTGCCAGCAGCTCAGTGGACAGGGCCCTACTGGGCTACACCTTC
abundance: -
j_gene: TRBJ1-2
d_gene: TRBD1
len: 15
v_gene: TRBV7-2

CDR3aa: CASSKLGTGSYEQYF
CDR3nt: TGTGCCAGTAGCAAGCTCGGGACAGGGTCCTACGAGCAGTACTTC
abundance: few
j_gene: TRBJ2-7
d_gene: TRBD1
len: 15
v_gene: TRBV19

CDR3aa: CASSAGRSSTDTQYF
CDR3nt: TGTGCCAGCAGCGCGGGACGGAGCTCCACAGATACGCAGTATTTT
abundance: few
j_gene: TRBJ2-3
d_gene: -
len: 15
v_gene: TRBV7-3

CDR3aa: CASSYGSLQGITTGELFF
CDR3nt: TGTGCCAGCAGTTACGGCAGCTTACAGGGAATAACCACCGGGGAGCTGTTTTTT
abundance: -
j_gene: TRBJ2-2
d_gene: -
len: 18
v_gene: TRBV6-2/TRBV6-3

CDR3aa: CASSPRRGGLISGANVLTF
CDR3nt: TGTGCCAGCAGCCCCCGGCGGGGGGGGCTCATCTCTGGGGCCAACGTCCTGACTTTC
abundance: -
j_gene: TRBJ2-6
d_gene: TRBD2
len: 19
v_gene: TRBV7-9

CDR3aa: CASSLTRDRVDTGELFF
CDR3nt: TGTGCCAGCAGCTTAACAAGGGACAGGGTGGACACCGGGGAGCTGTTTTTT
abundance: few
j_gene: TRBJ2-2
d_gene: TRBD1
len: 17
v_gene: TRBV7-8

CDR3aa: CASSPWVAGGAGANVLTF
CDR3nt: TGTGCCAGCAGCCCCTGGGTAGCGGGGGGAGCTGGGGCCAACGTCCTGACTTTC
abundance: -
j_gene: TRBJ2-6
d_gene: TRBD2
len: 18
v_gene: TRBV4-2

CDR3aa: CASSLLDTAHGYTF
CDR3nt: TGCGCCAGCAGCTTGTTAGACACGGCCCATGGCTACACCTTC
abundance: many
j_gene: TRBJ1-2
d_gene: -
len: 14
v_gene: TRBV5-1

CDR3aa: CASSSGPPLTDTQYF
CDR3nt: TGCGCCAGCAGCTCCGGGCCCCCCCTCACAGATACGCAGTATTTT
abundance: -
j_gene: TRBJ2-3
d_gene: -
len: 15
v_gene: TRBV5-1

CDR3aa: CASSLWGQGKDTQYF
CDR3nt: TGTGCCAGCAGCTTATGGGGACAGGGGAAGGATACGCAGTATTTT
abundance: -
j_gene: TRBJ2-3
d_gene: TRBD1
len: 15
v_gene: TRBV11-2

CDR3aa: CASSPDPSSGTQYF
CDR3nt: TGCGCCAGCAGCCCGGACCCCTCCTCGGGTACGCAGTATTTT
abundance: few
j_gene: TRBJ2-3
d_gene: -
len: 14
v_gene: TRBV5-1

CDR3aa: CASSTGTVQETQYF
CDR3nt: TGTGCCAGCAGCACCGGGACGGTCCAAGAGACCCAGTACTTC
abundance: -
j_gene: TRBJ2-5
d_gene: -
len: 14
v_gene: TRBV5-4

CDR3aa: CASSRTGAAEKLFF
CDR3nt: TGTGCCAGCAGCCGGACAGGGGCGGCGGAAAAACTGTTTTTT
abundance: few
j_gene: TRBJ1-4
d_gene: TRBD1
len: 14
v_gene: TRBV11-1

CDR3aa: CASSLGASGATDTQYF
CDR3nt: TGTGCCAGCAGCTTAGGTGCTAGCGGGGCTACAGATACGCAGTATTTT
abundance: many
j_gene: TRBJ2-3
d_gene: TRBD2
len: 16
v_gene: TRBV7-9

CDR3aa: CSVGHRVLTNYGYTF
CDR3nt: TGCAGCGTGGGCCACAGGGTTCTGACGAACTATGGCTACACCTTC
abundance: many
j_gene: TRBJ1-2
d_gene: -
len: 15
v_gene: TRBV29-1